The 5 T cell receptor beta chains presented below share a single source sample, sequenced in a study of blood T cells in healthy people across ages. For the second PCR, which ran for roughly 7 to 11 cycles, a sample-barcoded 5' primer and a J-beta primer mix were used. MiXCR, run by TCRdb on the 5' RACE reads, gives a single entry per CDR3 protein. This table has some 890,000 distinct CDR3 sequences, about 28% appearing once. The data were also submitted as part of a second study, on T cells of mothers and their children.

Sequencing used blood. The receptors originated from a woman aged 40 to 49 in good health.

This clonotype was counted at least ten times. The rearrangement links TRBV20-1 to TRBJ2-7; possible D gene TRBD2, 5 bases. This CDR3 has 12 amino acids. CDR1 is DFQATT, CDR2 SNEGSKA, per germline (reference sequence). V lost 0 bases and J 6 bases, leaving 9 bases between the germline ends. CDR3 amino acids: CSARDSGFEQYF. The CDR3 nucleotides read TGCAGTGCTAGAGATTCGGGGTTCGAGCAGTACTTC.

The J gene is TRBJ2-6, the V gene TRBV20-1; TRBD1 matches 9 bases. The V gene end was trimmed by 3 bases and the J gene end by 1 base; junction bases not matched to a gene: 7. This CDR3 has 17 amino acids. Germline assignment: CDR1 DFQATT and CDR2 SNEGSKA (reference sequence). CDR3 amino acids: CSARGQGLISGANVLTF. In DNA form, the CDR3 reads TGCAGTGCTAGGGGACAGGGATTGATTTCTGGGGCCAACGTCCTGACTTTC.

This clonotype was seen only a few times. The chain couples TRBV7-9 to TRBJ2-1; 13 bases line up with TRBD2. CDR1 and CDR2 from the germline V gene are SEHNR and FQNEAQ (reference sequence). Losses at the gene ends were 4 bases for V and 10 bases for J; bases not matched to a gene: 10. The CDR3 runs to 16 residues. The CDR3 DNA follows: TGTGCCAGCAGCTCCACTAGCGGGGGGGCCGTACGGGAGCAGTTCTTC. Encoded protein: CASSSTSGGAVREQFF.

The rearrangement links TRBV2 to TRBJ2-4; TRBD1 matches at 7 bases. The germline V gene encodes CDR1 SNHLY and CDR2 FYNNEI. The V gene end was trimmed by 6 bases and the J gene end by 13 bases; junction bases not matched to a gene: 18. The CDR3 runs 15 residues. The CDR3 loop is CASSADRAAYNEQYF. The CDR3, as DNA: TGTGCCAGCAGCGCTGACAGGGCGGCCTACAATGAGCAGTACTTC.

The chain carries TRBV18 and TRBJ1-6; D not resolved. CDR3 length equals 17 residues. V was pared by 4 bases and J by 0 bases, with 13 bases between. Per germline, CDR1 KGHSH and CDR2 LQKENI. In nucleotides, the CDR3 is TGTGCCAGCTCACTTGTTCCAACCAGCTCCTATAATTCACCCCTCCACTTT. Residues: CASSLVPTSSYNSPLHF.